The clone carrying this T cell receptor beta chain was observed many times. This sample is part of a study of spatial heterogeneity in lung cancer. Background on the study: The count of detected beta-chain sequences consistently exceeded that of alpha-chain sequences. The average count in raw reads for each unique TCR and UMI combination exceeded eight appearances.

Time point in this sample: sample taken at primary tumor resection. TCRs were sequenced from unsorted whole RNA of tumor, nontumor lung or PBMC. TCRdb re-analysed the 5' RACE reads in MiXCR, keeping a single row per CDR3 protein. The profile covers 30,000 to 40,000 distinct CDR3 sequences, with 4% to 6% appearing a single time and approximately 24% taken by the ten largest. The ends were cut back, 3 bases at V and 4 bases at J, with 10 bases in the middle. Germline CDR1 is SQVTM and CDR2 is ANQGSEA. The CDR3 consists of 12 residues. This sequence originates from a female donor with early-stage non-small cell lung cancer. The chain carries TRBV29-1 and TRBJ2-7, with D possibly matching TRBD2 (5 bases). Material: PBMCs, obtained at surgery. The CDR3 DNA reads TGCAGCGTTGAGTACGGGGTTTACGAGCAGTACTTC. Its translation: CSVEYGVYEQYF.